This TCR beta chain was captured in a study of T cells after yellow fever vaccination. This CDR3 comprises 18 residues. The trim removed 5 bases at V and 4 bases at J, leaving 13 bases unmatched. Germline assignment: CDR1 MGHRA and CDR2 YSYEKL. Study-level points and caveats: Although the secondary response was weaker, it peaked faster, at day 5 versus 15.

This clonotype was seen ten or more times. The antigen is not known. TCRdb recomputed calls from the 5' RACE reads with MiXCR, one row per CDR3 protein. The sample consists of 180,000 or so distinct CDR3 sequences, about 11% of them appearing once. This sequence joins TRBV4-1 and TRBJ2-7; 14 bases are shared with TRBD2. The sequenced sample was CD8+ T cells sorted from PBMCs, obtained 15 days after the yellow fever booster vaccination. The receptor comes from a man between 18 and 35 years old who received the YFV17D yellow fever vaccine. This CDR3 is CASSFRLAGGPGEYEQYV. For the CDR3, the DNA is TGCGCCAGCAGCTTTCGACTAGCGGGGGGGCCTGGCGAGTACGAGCAGTACGTC.